This record concerns one T cell receptor (beta chain) sequence. What it binds is not known. This entry is derived from a study of OX40 agonist ivuxolimab in advanced cancers. Points from the study as a whole: With doses of 0.1 to 3.0 mg/kg, CD4+ and CD8+ blood T cells had undergone clonal expansion by week 6.

Germline CDR1 and CDR2: SNHLY and FYNNEI. This CDR3 comprises 13 residues. The V gene lost 7 bases and the J gene lost 5 bases, with 14 bases spanning the gap. Clones were read by immunoSEQ multiplex PCR, and TCRdb kept only the in-frame ones, dropping some. The table shows about 77,000 clones, with 80% to 90% occurring only once. Sequences were derived from CD4+ or CD8+ T cells sorted from blood, sampled in a trial of the OX40 agonist ivuxolimab. The TCR comes from an adult with an advanced solid tumor such as melanoma, head and neck, liver or kidney cancer. J is TRBJ1-1 and V is TRBV2, with D possibly being TRBD1 (6 bases). The CDR3 DNA reads TGTGCCAGCAACGAAGGGGGATGGACTGAAGCTTTCTTT. Its protein is CASNEGGWTEAFF.